A single sample gave rise to the 12 T cell receptor beta chains below, sequenced in a study of T cells after yellow fever vaccination (dated by TCRdb to the late 2010s). Read against the paper, the sample's treatment or condition label means: live attenuated yellow fever vaccine strain. Library prep was done by 5' RACE. The sequencer listed for this sample is Illumina NovaSeq 6000. TCRdb reworked the public reads: Q25 trimming with fastp, MiXCR clone assembly, productive beta chains retained. Entries are consolidated by CDR3 protein sequence, retaining the most common genes and DNA. This sample comprises 300,000 to 400,000 distinct CDR3 sequences, about 11% of them detected only once. The ten largest clones take up over 3% of the sample. Here the sequenced sample was CD4+ T cells sorted from PBMCs, taken 45 days after the yellow fever booster vaccination. These TCRs come from a man younger than 35 who received the YFV17D yellow fever vaccine.

The V and J genes are TRBV7-3 and TRBJ2-7; D unclear. The CDR3 has 12 amino acids. The germline V gene encodes CDR1 SGHTA and CDR2 FQGTGA. Trimming cost V 5 bases and J 4 bases, with 9 bases left between them. Written as DNA, the CDR3 is TGTGCCAGCAGCCTTTTGGTATACGAGCAGTACTTC. It translates to CASSLLVYEQYF.

In its sample, this clonotype was seen a few times. The rearrangement links TRBV4-2 to TRBJ2-3, with 9 bases fitting TRBD1. From germline, CDR1 is LGHNA and CDR2 YNFKEQ. J was trimmed by 2 bases and V by 4 bases; bases with no gene match: 10. The CDR3 is made up of 17 amino acids. As DNA, the CDR3 is TGTGCCAGCAGCCGCGGACCGGGACAGGGACCCACAGATACGCAGTATTTT. Amino acid sequence: CASSRGPGQGPTDTQYF.

This clonotype was detected only a few times. This sequence joins TRBV6-1 and TRBJ2-3; D is undetermined. V shed 1 base and J shed 1 base, with 9 bases lying between them. Germline values: CDR1 MNHNS, CDR2 SASEGT. This CDR3 is built from 15 residues. The CDR3 DNA sequence: TGTGCCAGCAGTGAAGTTCTAGGTCGCACAGATACGCAGTATTTT. Its protein product is CASSEVLGRTDTQYF.

The V gene is TRBV4-2, the J gene TRBJ2-1, with unresolved D. CDR3 length equals 14 residues. Germline CDR1 and CDR2: LGHNA and YNFKEQ. Deletions cut 0 bases from V and 6 bases from J, with 9 bases between. This CDR3 is CASSQDRGSNEQFF. The CDR3 coding sequence is TGTGCCAGCAGCCAAGATAGAGGATCCAATGAGCAGTTCTTC.

V is TRBV27 and J is TRBJ1-5, with D unresolved. Germline values: CDR1 MNHEY, CDR2 SMNVEV (reference sequence). The CDR3 has 14 residues. Trimming cost V 5 bases and J 2 bases, with 10 bases left between them. CDR3 in DNA: TGTGCCAGCAGTGGGAAGCTCGGCAATCAGCCCCAGCATTTT. The encoded protein is CASSGKLGNQPQHF.

The table lists this clonotype with a few counts. This chain joins TRBV3-1 and TRBJ2-1; tentative D call: TRBD2 (5 bases). This CDR3 region has 15 residues. Germline loops: CDR1 LGHDT, CDR2 YNNKEL (reference sequence). V was clipped by 4 bases and J by 0 bases, with 10 bases between them. The chain's CDR3 is CASSRRESSYNEQFF. In nucleotides, the CDR3 is TGTGCCAGCAGCCGTAGGGAGAGCTCCTACAATGAGCAGTTCTTC.

This clonotype was seen repeatedly, ten times or more. J is TRBJ2-5 and V is TRBV10-3; D not certain. Germline CDR1 ENHRY, CDR2 SYGVKD. V lost 2 bases to trimming and J lost 1 base, with 11 bases between them. The CDR3 spans 15 residues. Written as DNA, the CDR3 is TGTGCCATCAGTGAGGGTCAACCAAGCCAAGAGACCCAGTACTTC. Protein sequence: CAISEGQPSQETQYF.

This clonotype was seen a handful of times. The chain employs TRBV7-6 and TRBJ1-6; D call uncertain. Trimming took off 1 base at V and 6 bases at J, with 7 bases between the two ends. Germline lookup yields CDR1 SGHVS and CDR2 FNYEAQ. CDR3 length equals 14 residues. For the CDR3, the DNA is TGTGCCAGCAGCTTAGTCCCCCTTAATTCACCCCTCCACTTT. Protein product: CASSLVPLNSPLHF.

This chain links TRBV7-2 with TRBJ1-2; the D is unclear. The CDR3 extends over 13 amino acids. Germline lookup yields CDR1 SGHTA and CDR2 FQGNSA. V dropped 2 bases and J dropped 4 bases, with 8 bases sitting between them. CDR3 protein: CASSLNKGYGYTF. CDR3 nucleotide sequence: TGTGCCAGCAGCTTAAATAAAGGCTATGGCTACACCTTC.

The chain joins TRBV7-2 to TRBJ1-5; tentatively, D is TRBD1 (5 bases). V was clipped by 0 bases and J by 7 bases, with 13 bases between them. CDR3 length: 15 amino acids. CDR1 is SGHTA, CDR2 FQGNSA, per germline. DNA of the CDR3: TGTGCCAGCAGCTTAGCGAGCGGGGGAGGGCAGCCCCAGCATTTT. It encodes CASSLASGGGQPQHF.

The gene calls are TRBV4-3 and TRBJ2-1, with TRBD1 as a possible D gene (5 bases). Trimming pared 2 bases from V and 13 bases from J, leaving 12 bases between. There are 12 residues in the CDR3. In germline, CDR1 is LGHNA, CDR2 YSLEER. CDR3: CASSQPSGNQFF. Written as DNA, the CDR3 is TGCGCCAGCAGCCAACCATCAGGGAACCAGTTCTTC.

V gene TRBV12-3 or TRBV12-4 combines with J gene TRBJ1-3; D not certain. This CDR3 region has 15 residues. The ends were cut back, 5 bases at V and 0 bases at J, with 11 bases in the middle. CDR3 sequence: CASSPVLSSGNTIYF. CDR3 coding DNA: TGTGCCAGCAGTCCCGTGTTGAGCTCTGGAAACACCATATATTTT.